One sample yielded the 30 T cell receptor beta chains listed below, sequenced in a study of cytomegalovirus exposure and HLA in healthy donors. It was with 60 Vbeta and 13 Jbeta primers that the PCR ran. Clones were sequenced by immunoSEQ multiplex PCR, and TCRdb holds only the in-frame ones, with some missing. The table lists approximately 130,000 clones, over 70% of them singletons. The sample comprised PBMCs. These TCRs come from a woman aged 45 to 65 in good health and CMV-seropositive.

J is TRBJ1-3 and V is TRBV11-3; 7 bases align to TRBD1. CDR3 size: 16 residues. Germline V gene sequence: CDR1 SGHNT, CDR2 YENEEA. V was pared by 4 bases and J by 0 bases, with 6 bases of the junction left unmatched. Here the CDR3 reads CASSSGTALSGNTIYF. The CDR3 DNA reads TGTGCCAGCAGCTCCGGGACAGCGCTCTCTGGAAACACCATATATTTT.

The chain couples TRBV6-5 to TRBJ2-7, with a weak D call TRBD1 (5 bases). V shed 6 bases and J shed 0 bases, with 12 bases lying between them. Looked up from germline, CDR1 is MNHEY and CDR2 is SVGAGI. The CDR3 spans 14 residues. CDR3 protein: CASSITGYSYEQYF. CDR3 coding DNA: TGTGCCAGCAGCATCACAGGTTACTCCTACGAGCAGTACTTC.

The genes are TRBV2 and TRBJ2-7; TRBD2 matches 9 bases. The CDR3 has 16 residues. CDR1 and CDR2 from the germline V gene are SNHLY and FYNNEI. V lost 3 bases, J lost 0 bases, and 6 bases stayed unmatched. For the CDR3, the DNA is TGTGCCAGCAGTGATAGGGTTAGCGGGGGCTCCTACGAGCAGTACTTC. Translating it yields CASSDRVSGGSYEQYF.

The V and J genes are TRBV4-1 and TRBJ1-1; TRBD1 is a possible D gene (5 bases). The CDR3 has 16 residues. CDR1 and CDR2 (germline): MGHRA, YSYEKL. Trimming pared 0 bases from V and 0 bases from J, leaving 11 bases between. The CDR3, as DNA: TGCGCCAGCAGCCAAGATAGTCGACAGCTGAACACTGAAGCTTTCTTT. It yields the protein CASSQDSRQLNTEAFF.

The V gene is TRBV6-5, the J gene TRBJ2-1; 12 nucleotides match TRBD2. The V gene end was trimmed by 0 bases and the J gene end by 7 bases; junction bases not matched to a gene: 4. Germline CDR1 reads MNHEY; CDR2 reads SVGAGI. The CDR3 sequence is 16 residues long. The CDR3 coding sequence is TGTGCCAGCAGTTACTCACTAGCGGGGGGCGGGAATGAGCAGTTCTTC. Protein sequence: CASSYSLAGGGNEQFF.

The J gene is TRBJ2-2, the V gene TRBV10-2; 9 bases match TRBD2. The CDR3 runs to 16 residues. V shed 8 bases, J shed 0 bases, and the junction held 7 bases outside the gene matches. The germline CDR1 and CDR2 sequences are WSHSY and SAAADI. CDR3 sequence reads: CASVRAGGPNTGELFF. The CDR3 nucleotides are TGCGCCAGCGTTCGAGCGGGGGGACCGAACACCGGGGAGCTGTTTTTT.

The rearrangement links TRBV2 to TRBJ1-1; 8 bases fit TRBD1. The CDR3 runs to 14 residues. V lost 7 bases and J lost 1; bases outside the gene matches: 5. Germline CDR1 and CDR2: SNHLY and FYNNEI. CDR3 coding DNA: TGTGCCAGCAAGCAGGGACAGGCGAACACTGAAGCTTTCTTT. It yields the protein CASKQGQANTEAFF.

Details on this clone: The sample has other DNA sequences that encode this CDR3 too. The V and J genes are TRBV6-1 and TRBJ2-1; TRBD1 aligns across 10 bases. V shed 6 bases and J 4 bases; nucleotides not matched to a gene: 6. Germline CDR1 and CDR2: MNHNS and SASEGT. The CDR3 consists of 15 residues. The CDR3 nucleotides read TGTGCCAGCAGCTTTGGACAGGGGGTGTACAATGAGCAGTTCTTC. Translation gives CASSFGQGVYNEQFF.

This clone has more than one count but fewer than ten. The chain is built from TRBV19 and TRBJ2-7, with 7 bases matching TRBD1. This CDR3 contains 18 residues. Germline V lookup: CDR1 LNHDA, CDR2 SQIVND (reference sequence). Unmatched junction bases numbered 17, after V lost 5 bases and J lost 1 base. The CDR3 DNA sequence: TGTGCCAGTAGTGTAAAACCCCCGACCGGGACAGAGTCCTACGAGCAGTACTTC. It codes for CASSVKPPTGTESYEQYF. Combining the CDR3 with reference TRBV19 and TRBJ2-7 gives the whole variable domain DGGITQSPKYLFRKEGQNVTLSCEQNLNHDAMYWYRQDPGQGLRLIYYSQIVNDFQKGDIAEGYSVSREKKESFPLTVTSAQKNPTAFYLCASSVKPPTGTESYEQYFGPGTRLTVT.

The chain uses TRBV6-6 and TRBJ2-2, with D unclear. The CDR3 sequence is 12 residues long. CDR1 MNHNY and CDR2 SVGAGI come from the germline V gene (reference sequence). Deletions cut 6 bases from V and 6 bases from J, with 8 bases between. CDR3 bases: TGTGCCAGCAGCTTTATGTCCGGGGAGCTGTTTTTT. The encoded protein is CASSFMSGELFF.

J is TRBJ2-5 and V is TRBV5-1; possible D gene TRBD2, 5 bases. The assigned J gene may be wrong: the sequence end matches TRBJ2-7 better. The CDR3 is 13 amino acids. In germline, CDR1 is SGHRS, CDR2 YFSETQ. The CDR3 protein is CASSLSGTYEQYF. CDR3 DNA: TGCGCCAGCAGCTTATCGGGAACCTACGAGCAGTACTTC.

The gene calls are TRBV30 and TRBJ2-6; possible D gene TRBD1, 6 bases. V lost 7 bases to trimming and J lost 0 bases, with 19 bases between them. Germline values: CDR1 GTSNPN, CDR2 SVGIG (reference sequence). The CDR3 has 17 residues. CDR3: CASISGQRYSGANVLTF. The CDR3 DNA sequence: TGTGCCTCCATTAGTGGACAGCGCTACTCTGGGGCCAACGTCCTGACTTTC.

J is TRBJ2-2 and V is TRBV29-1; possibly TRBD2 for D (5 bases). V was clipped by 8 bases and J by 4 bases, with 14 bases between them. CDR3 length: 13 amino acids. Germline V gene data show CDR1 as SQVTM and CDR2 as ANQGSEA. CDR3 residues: CSFVLGSTGELFF. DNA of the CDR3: TGCAGCTTTGTACTGGGGAGCACCGGGGAGCTGTTTTTT.

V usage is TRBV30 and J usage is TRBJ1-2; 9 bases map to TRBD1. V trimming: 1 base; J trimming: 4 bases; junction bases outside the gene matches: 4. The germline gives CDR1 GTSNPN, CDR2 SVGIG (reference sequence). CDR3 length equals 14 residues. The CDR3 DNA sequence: TGTGCCTGGAGTGCCCAGACAGGGGGCTATGGCTACACCTTC. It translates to CAWSAQTGGYGYTF.

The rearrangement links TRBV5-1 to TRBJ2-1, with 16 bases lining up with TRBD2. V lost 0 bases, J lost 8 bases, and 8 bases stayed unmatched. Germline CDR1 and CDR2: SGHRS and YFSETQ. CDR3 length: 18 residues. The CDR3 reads CASSLVGLAGGPGDEQFF. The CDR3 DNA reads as TGCGCCAGCAGCTTGGTGGGACTAGCGGGGGGGCCTGGCGATGAGCAGTTCTTC. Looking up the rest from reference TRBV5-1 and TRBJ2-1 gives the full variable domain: KAGVTQTPRYLIKTRGQQVTLSCSPISGHRSVSWYQQTPGQGLQFLFEYFSETQRNKGNFPGRFSGRQFSNSRSEMNVSTLELGDSALYLCASSLVGLAGGPGDEQFFGPGTRLTVL.

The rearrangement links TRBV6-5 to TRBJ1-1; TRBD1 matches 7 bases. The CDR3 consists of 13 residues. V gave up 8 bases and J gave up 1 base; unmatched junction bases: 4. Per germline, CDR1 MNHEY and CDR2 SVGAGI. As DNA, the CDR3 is TGTGCCAGCGCCGGACAGGCGAACACTGAAGCTTTCTTT. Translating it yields CASAGQANTEAFF.

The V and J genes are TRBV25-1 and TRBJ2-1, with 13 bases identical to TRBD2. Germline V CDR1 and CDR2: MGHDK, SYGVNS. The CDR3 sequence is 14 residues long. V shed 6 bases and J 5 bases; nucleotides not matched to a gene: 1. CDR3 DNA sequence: TGTGCCAGCAGCGGACTAGCGGGGGACAATGAGCAGTTCTTC. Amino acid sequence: CASSGLAGDNEQFF.

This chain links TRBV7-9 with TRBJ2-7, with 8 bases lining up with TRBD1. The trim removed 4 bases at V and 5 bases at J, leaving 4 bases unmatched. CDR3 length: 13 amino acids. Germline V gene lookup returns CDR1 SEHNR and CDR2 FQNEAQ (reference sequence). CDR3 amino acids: CASSSTDRDEQYF. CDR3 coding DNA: TGTGCCAGCAGCTCAACGGACAGGGACGAGCAGTACTTC. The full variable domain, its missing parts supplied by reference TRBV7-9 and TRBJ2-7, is DTGVSQNPRHKITKRGQNVTFRCDPISEHNRLYWYRQTLGQGPEFLTYFQNEAQLEKSRLLSDRFSAERPKGSFSTLEIQRTEQGDSAMYLCASSSTDRDEQYFGPGTRLTVT.

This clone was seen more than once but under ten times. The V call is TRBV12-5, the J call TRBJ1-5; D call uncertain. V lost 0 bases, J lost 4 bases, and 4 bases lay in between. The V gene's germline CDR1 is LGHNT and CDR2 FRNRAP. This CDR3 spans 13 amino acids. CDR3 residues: CASGLVQNQPQHF. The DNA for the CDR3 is TGTGCTAGTGGTTTGGTACAGAATCAGCCCCAGCATTTT. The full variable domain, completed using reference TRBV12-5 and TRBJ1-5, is DARVTQTPRHKVTEMGQEVTMRCQPILGHNTVFWYRQTMMQGLELLAYFRNRAPLDDSGMPKDRFSAEMPDATLATLKIQPSEPRDSAVYFCASGLVQNQPQHFGDGTRLSIL.

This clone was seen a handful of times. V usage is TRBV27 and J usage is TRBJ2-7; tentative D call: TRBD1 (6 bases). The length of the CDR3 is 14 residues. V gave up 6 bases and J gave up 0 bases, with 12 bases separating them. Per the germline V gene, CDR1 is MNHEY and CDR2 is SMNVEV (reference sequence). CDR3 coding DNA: TGTGCCAGCAGCAAAGAAGGGGGCTCCTACGAGCAGTACTTC. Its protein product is CASSKEGGSYEQYF.

The CDR3 DNA reads as TGCGCCAGCAGCAAGGGGGGGGTGAACACTGAAGCTTTCTTT. Amino acid sequence: CASSKGGVNTEAFF. The rearrangement joins TRBV5-1 to TRBJ1-1; a possible D gene is TRBD1 (6 bases). This CDR3 has 14 amino acids. The germline V and J ends were trimmed by 4 bases and 0 bases, with 10 bases remaining between them. Germline V lookup: CDR1 SGHRS, CDR2 YFSETQ. The full variable domain, rest sourced from reference TRBV5-1 and TRBJ1-1, is KAGVTQTPRYLIKTRGQQVTLSCSPISGHRSVSWYQQTPGQGLQFLFEYFSETQRNKGNFPGRFSGRQFSNSRSEMNVSTLELGDSALYLCASSKGGVNTEAFFGQGTRLTVV.

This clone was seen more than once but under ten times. The CDR3 loop is CASIGGTTNEKLFF. CDR3 DNA: TGTGCCAGTATAGGGGGAACTACTAATGAAAAACTGTTTTTT. V gene TRBV19 combines with J gene TRBJ1-4; D might be TRBD1 (6 bases). Trimming left V 7 bases short and J 2 bases short, with 11 bases between. Per germline, CDR1 LNHDA and CDR2 SQIVND (reference sequence). CDR3 length: 14 residues.

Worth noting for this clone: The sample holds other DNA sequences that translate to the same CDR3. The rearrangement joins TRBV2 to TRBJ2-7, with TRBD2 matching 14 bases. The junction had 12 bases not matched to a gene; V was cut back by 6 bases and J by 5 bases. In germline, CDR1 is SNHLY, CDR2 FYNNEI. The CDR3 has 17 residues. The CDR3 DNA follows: TGTGCCAGCAGCGGGACTAGCGGGAGCTTTGTTGGGGACGAGCAGTACTTC. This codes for CASSGTSGSFVGDEQYF.

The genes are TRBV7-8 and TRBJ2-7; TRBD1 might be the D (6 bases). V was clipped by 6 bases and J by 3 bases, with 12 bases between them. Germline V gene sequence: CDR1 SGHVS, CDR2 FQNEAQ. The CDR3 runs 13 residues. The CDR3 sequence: CASRRGRGYEQYF. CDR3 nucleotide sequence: TGTGCCAGCAGGAGGGGCAGGGGCTACGAGCAGTACTTC.

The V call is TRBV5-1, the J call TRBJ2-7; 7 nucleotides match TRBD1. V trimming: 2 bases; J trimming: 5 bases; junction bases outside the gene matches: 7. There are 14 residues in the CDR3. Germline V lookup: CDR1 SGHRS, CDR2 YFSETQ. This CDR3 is CASSFMQGVDEQYF. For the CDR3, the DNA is TGCGCCAGCAGCTTTATGCAGGGGGTAGACGAGCAGTACTTC.

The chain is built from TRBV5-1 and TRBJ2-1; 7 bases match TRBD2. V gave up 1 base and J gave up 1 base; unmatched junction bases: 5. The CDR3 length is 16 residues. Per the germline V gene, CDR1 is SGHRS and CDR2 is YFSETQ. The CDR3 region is CASSLLSGPSYNEQFF. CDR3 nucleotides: TGCGCCAGCAGCTTGCTTAGCGGGCCTTCCTACAATGAGCAGTTCTTC.

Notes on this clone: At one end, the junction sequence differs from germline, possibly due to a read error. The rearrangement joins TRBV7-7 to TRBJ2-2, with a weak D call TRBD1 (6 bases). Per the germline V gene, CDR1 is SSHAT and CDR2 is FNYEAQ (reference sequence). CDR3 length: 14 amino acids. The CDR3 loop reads CASSQTGFTGELFF. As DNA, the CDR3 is TGTGCTAGCAGCCAGACAGGTTTCACCGGGGAGCTGTTTTTT.

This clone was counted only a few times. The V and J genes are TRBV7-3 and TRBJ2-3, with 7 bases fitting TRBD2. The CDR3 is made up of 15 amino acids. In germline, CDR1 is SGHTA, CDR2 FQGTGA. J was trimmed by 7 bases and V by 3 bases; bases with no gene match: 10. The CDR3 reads CASSFGGGTGNTQYF. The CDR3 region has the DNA TGTGCCAGCAGCTTCGGCGGGGGAACCGGGAATACGCAGTATTTT.

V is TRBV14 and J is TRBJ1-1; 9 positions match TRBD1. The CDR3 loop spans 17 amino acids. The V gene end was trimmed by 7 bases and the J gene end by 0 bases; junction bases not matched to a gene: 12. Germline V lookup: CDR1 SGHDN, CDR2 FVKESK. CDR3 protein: CASKLTGGDYMNTEAFF. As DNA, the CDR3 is TGTGCCAGCAAGTTGACAGGGGGGGATTACATGAACACTGAAGCTTTCTTT.

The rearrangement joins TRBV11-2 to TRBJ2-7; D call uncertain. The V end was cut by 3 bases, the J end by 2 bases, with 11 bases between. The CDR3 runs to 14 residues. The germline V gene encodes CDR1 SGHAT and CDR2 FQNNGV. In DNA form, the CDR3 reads TGTGCCAGCAGCTTCTCCGACACAACCTACGAGCAGTACTTC. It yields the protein CASSFSDTTYEQYF.